Listed below are T cell receptor beta chains from one sample, sequenced in a study of blood T cell repertoires in COVID-19. Only in-frame clones appear in the TCRdb table, and some are missing; sequencing was by immunoSEQ multiplex PCR. The table records 200,000 to 250,000 clones, 70% to 90% of them present only once. Sequences were obtained from peripheral blood. The receptors shown here come from a man aged 25 to 40 who had recovered from COVID-19. Each CDR3 is given with its conserved first and last residue. Fields, in order: clone size, D gene, CDR3 length, J gene, V gene, CDR3 protein, CDR3 DNA. The D gene is left open where the match is weak. Clone size is given for some rows only: seen once, a few or many times, or a class if the clone is expanded.

abundance: once
d_gene: TRBD1
len: 13
j_gene: TRBJ1-2
v_gene: TRBV30
CDR3aa: CAWRKTGSYGYTF
CDR3nt: TGTGCCTGGCGAAAGACAGGGTCCTATGGCTACACCTTC

abundance: .
d_gene: .
len: 15
j_gene: TRBJ2-7
v_gene: TRBV10-3
CDR3aa: CAISEGDMSSYEQYF
CDR3nt: TGTGCCATCAGTGAGGGGGACATGAGCTCCTACGAGCAGTACTTC

abundance: .
d_gene: .
len: 14
j_gene: TRBJ2-7
v_gene: TRBV19
CDR3aa: CASSIGGGSYEQYF
CDR3nt: TGTGCCAGTAGTATAGGAGGGGGCTCCTACGAGCAGTACTTC

abundance: .
d_gene: TRBD2
len: 15
j_gene: TRBJ2-3
v_gene: TRBV10-3
CDR3aa: CAITDPAGTTDTQYF
CDR3nt: TGTGCCATCACCGACCCAGCGGGGACCACAGATACGCAGTATTTT

abundance: .
d_gene: .
len: 15
j_gene: TRBJ1-2
v_gene: TRBV6-1
CDR3aa: CASSENPIANYGYTF
CDR3nt: TGTGCCAGCAGTGAAAACCCGATAGCTAACTATGGCTACACCTTC

abundance: .
d_gene: .
len: 16
j_gene: TRBJ1-3
v_gene: TRBV7-2
CDR3aa: CASSPRGPNSGNTIYF
CDR3nt: TGTGCCAGCAGCCCGCGCGGTCCGAACTCTGGAAACACCATATATTTT

abundance: .
d_gene: .
len: 16
j_gene: TRBJ2-7
v_gene: TRBV6-4
CDR3aa: CASSDSIGGHQNEQYF
CDR3nt: TGTGCCAGCAGTGACTCGATCGGGGGGCATCAGAACGAGCAGTACTTC

abundance: .
d_gene: .
len: 15
j_gene: TRBJ2-6
v_gene: TRBV3-1/TRBV3-2
CDR3aa: CASSQAIFGANVLTF
CDR3nt: TGTGCCAGCAGCCAAGCTATTTTTGGGGCCAACGTCCTGACTTTC

abundance: .
d_gene: .
len: 16
j_gene: TRBJ2-7
v_gene: TRBV6-5
CDR3aa: CASSYSTGDVSYEQYF
CDR3nt: TGTGCCAGCAGTTACTCGACTGGAGACGTTTCCTACGAGCAGTACTTC

abundance: .
d_gene: TRBD1
len: 14
j_gene: TRBJ1-1
v_gene: TRBV7-9
CDR3aa: CASSTLQGAAEAFF
CDR3nt: TGTGCCAGCAGCACCCTACAGGGGGCTGCGGAAGCTTTCTTT

abundance: few
d_gene: .
len: 13
j_gene: TRBJ1-1
v_gene: TRBV10-2
CDR3aa: CASHRARNTEAFF
CDR3nt: TGCGCCAGCCACAGGGCGCGAAACACTGAAGCTTTCTTT

abundance: once
d_gene: .
len: 14
j_gene: TRBJ2-7
v_gene: TRBV6-6
CDR3aa: CASSYRDMTYEQYF
CDR3nt: TGTGCCAGCAGTTACCGGGATATGACCTACGAGCAGTACTTC

abundance: .
d_gene: .
len: 14
j_gene: TRBJ2-5
v_gene: TRBV5-1
CDR3aa: CASSLGFSQETQYF
CDR3nt: TGCGCCAGCAGCTTGGGGTTTAGCCAAGAGACCCAGTACTTC

abundance: .
d_gene: .
len: 13
j_gene: TRBJ1-1
v_gene: TRBV9
CDR3aa: CASSPLGNTEAFF
CDR3nt: TGTGCCAGCAGCCCACTTGGGAACACTGAAGCTTTCTTT

abundance: .
d_gene: TRBD2
len: 19
j_gene: TRBJ2-3
v_gene: TRBV5-6
CDR3aa: CASSFEEFLAGSSTDTQYF
CDR3nt: TGTGCCAGCAGCTTTGAAGAGTTTCTAGCGGGATCTAGCACAGATACGCAGTATTTT

abundance: .
d_gene: TRBD1
len: 14
j_gene: TRBJ2-2
v_gene: TRBV6-5
CDR3aa: CASTRTGRAGELFF
CDR3nt: TGTGCCAGCACCCGGACAGGCCGAGCCGGGGAGCTGTTTTTT

abundance: .
d_gene: .
len: 16
j_gene: TRBJ2-4
v_gene: TRBV11-3
CDR3aa: CASSLAGSGFKNIQYF
CDR3nt: TGTGCCAGCAGCTTAGCAGGGTCTGGGTTCAAAAACATTCAGTACTTC

abundance: once
d_gene: TRBD1
len: 14
j_gene: TRBJ2-7
v_gene: TRBV5-1
CDR3aa: CASSQTGQGYEQYF
CDR3nt: TGCGCCAGCAGCCAGACAGGACAGGGGTACGAGCAGTACTTC

abundance: few
d_gene: TRBD1
len: 13
j_gene: TRBJ1-5
v_gene: TRBV27
CDR3aa: CASSDRGNQPQHF
CDR3nt: TGTGCCAGCAGTGACAGGGGGAATCAGCCCCAGCATTTT

abundance: .
d_gene: .
len: 15
j_gene: TRBJ2-5
v_gene: TRBV24-1
CDR3aa: CATSDRYRVEETQYF
CDR3nt: TGTGCCACCAGTGATAGATACAGGGTTGAAGAGACCCAGTACTTC

abundance: .
d_gene: TRBD1
len: 16
j_gene: TRBJ1-3
v_gene: TRBV7-2
CDR3aa: CASSSRQGPSGNTIYF
CDR3nt: TGTGCCAGCAGCTCACGACAGGGACCCTCTGGAAACACCATATATTTT

abundance: .
d_gene: .
len: 17
j_gene: TRBJ2-7
v_gene: TRBV6-1
CDR3aa: CASSEAAQDVVAYEQYF
CDR3nt: TGTGCCAGCAGTGAAGCGGCACAAGATGTGGTGGCCTACGAGCAGTACTTC

abundance: .
d_gene: .
len: 11
j_gene: TRBJ1-1
v_gene: TRBV5-4
CDR3aa: CASSRGTEAFF
CDR3nt: TGTGCCAGCAGCAGGGGAACTGAAGCTTTCTTT

abundance: once
d_gene: .
len: 16
j_gene: TRBJ2-1
v_gene: TRBV7-2
CDR3aa: CASSSTGSLFFDEQFF
CDR3nt: TGTGCCAGCAGCTCCACAGGGTCCCTGTTCTTCGATGAGCAGTTCTTC

abundance: .
d_gene: TRBD1
len: 13
j_gene: TRBJ2-7
v_gene: TRBV29-1
CDR3aa: CSVRTGTLGEQYF
CDR3nt: TGCAGCGTGCGGACAGGGACGTTGGGCGAGCAGTACTTC

abundance: .
d_gene: .
len: 14
j_gene: TRBJ2-3
v_gene: TRBV6-5
CDR3aa: CASSYSRRLDTQYF
CDR3nt: TGTGCCAGCAGTTACTCCCGGCGGCTAGATACGCAGTATTTT

abundance: .
d_gene: .
len: 18
j_gene: TRBJ2-3
v_gene: TRBV23-1
CDR3aa: CASSRSRWRGGFTDTQYF
CDR3nt: TGCGCCAGCAGTCGGTCTAGGTGGAGGGGCGGGTTCACAGATACGCAGTATTTT

abundance: .
d_gene: .
len: 12
j_gene: TRBJ2-7
v_gene: TRBV3-1/TRBV3-2
CDR3aa: CASDFGVGEQYF
CDR3nt: TGTGCCAGCGATTTCGGGGTTGGCGAGCAGTACTTC